This note documents a single T cell receptor (beta chain) sequence. What it binds is unknown. TCRdb keeps only in-frame clones here, not all; method: immunoSEQ multiplex PCR. The repertoire holds 60,000 to 95,000 clones, around 83% seen once, with roughly 16% in the top ten. Germline assignment: CDR1 SQVTM and CDR2 ANQGSEA. The CDR3 is 10 amino acids. The V gene lost 7 bases and the J gene lost 8 bases, with 8 bases spanning the gap. This sample stems from a study of OX40 agonist ivuxolimab in advanced cancers. On the study more broadly: An agonistic anti-OX40 (CD134) antibody, ivuxolimab, was used to treat the patients. Whole-study findings and limits: More expanded clones were found, on average, in CD8+ than in CD4+ T cells.

The receptor was derived from an adult with an advanced solid tumor such as melanoma, head and neck, liver or kidney cancer. The starting material was CD4+ or CD8+ T cells sorted from blood, obtained in a trial of the OX40 agonist ivuxolimab. V is TRBV29-1 and J is TRBJ1-4, with D maybe TRBD1 (5 bases). The CDR3, as DNA: TGCAGCGCCTGGGACGAAAAACTGTTTTTT. Its translation: CSAWDEKLFF.